This T cell receptor beta chain was recorded in a study of T cell responses to AZD1222 COVID-19 vaccine. On the study more broadly: Second doses at about 4 or about 12 weeks were pooled.

The germline gives CDR1 MDHEN, CDR2 SYDVKM. Trimming removed 10 bases at V and 3 bases at J, with 24 bases between. CDR3 length: 16 amino acids. Study-wide findings and caveats: White British ancestry dominated among donors, who included more females, and clonal diversity was possibly underestimated. There were vaccine-associated CD4 TCRs across spike, dominant at 160-218 and 743-854. Compared with day 0, the breadth and depth of the Spike-specific TCR repertoire rose significantly after two doses of AZD1222.

In the case of this clone: The antigen remains undetermined.

The repertoire was sequenced with immunoSEQ multiplex PCR; TCRdb's copy has only in-frame clones and lacks some. Here the sample spans approximately 100,000 clones, around 94% being singletons. The rearrangement uses TRBV28 and TRBJ1-2; tentatively, D is TRBD1 (5 bases). This specimen consisted of peripheral blood, obtained on day 0 of AZD1222 vaccination. The source is an adult in good health. The CDR3 region has the DNA TGTGCCACCCGGAGCCCCCGATACAGGAACGACTATGGCTACACCTTC. It is translated as CATRSPRYRNDYGYTF.